The 7 T cell receptor beta chains in this list originate from one sample, sequenced in a study of cytomegalovirus exposure and HLA in healthy donors (dated by TCRdb to about 2017). The library was made by the immunoSEQ multiplex PCR assay. A mixture of 60 forward primers for TCR Vbeta segments and 13 reverse primers for TCR Jbeta segments was used in the multiplex PCR. Here the immuneACCESS table is served through TCRdb, limited to in-frame sequences with V and J called. Missing clones are a known gap in these copies; in checked studies unresolved V genes cover under half, and the rest lacks a known reason. Present in this sample are 55,000 to 70,000 clones, over 60% of which were seen just once. The top ten clonotypes cover around 3% of the sample. Sequences were obtained from PBMCs. These receptors all stem from a woman between 45 and 60 years old in good health and CMV-seronegative.

This clone was counted a few times. This chain joins TRBV5-4 and TRBJ2-2, with TRBD1 matching over 7 bases. The V gene end was trimmed by 1 base and the J gene end by 10 bases; junction bases not matched to a gene: 4. Germline CDR1 reads SGHNT; CDR2 reads YYREEE (reference sequence). The CDR3 runs 13 residues. CDR3 amino acids: CASSLWTGEELFF. CDR3 nucleotide sequence: TGTGCCAGCAGCTTGTGGACAGGCGAGGAGCTGTTTTTT.

The rearrangement uses TRBV4-3 and TRBJ2-2; D uncertain. This CDR3 spans 15 amino acids. The germline CDR1 and CDR2 sequences are LGHNA and YSLEER. The V gene lost 0 bases and the J gene lost 4 bases, with 9 bases spanning the gap. CDR3 DNA sequence: TGCGCCAGCAGCCAAGAGGTGCGGATCACCGGGGAGCTGTTTTTT. Protein product: CASSQEVRITGELFF.

This chain connects TRBV15 to TRBJ1-1; a possible D gene is TRBD1 (6 bases). The ends were cut back, 5 bases at V and 4 bases at J, with 14 bases in the middle. The germline V gene has CDR1 LNHNV and CDR2 YYDKDF (reference sequence). The CDR3 is 14 residues long. CDR3 coding DNA: TGTGCCACCAGCCTAGACAGGTCTAGCACTGAAGCTTTCTTT. Protein sequence: CATSLDRSSTEAFF.

CDR3 sequence (DNA): TGTGCCAGCAGTGAACAGGGACTAGAGACCCAGTACTTC. It specifies CASSEQGLETQYF. The chain combines TRBV25-1 with TRBJ2-5; perhaps TRBD2 as D (6 bases). Germline V gene data show CDR1 as MGHDK and CDR2 as SYGVNS. This CDR3 contains 13 residues. V shed 2 bases and J shed 4 bases, with 8 bases lying between them. The entire variable domain, with the rest obtained from reference TRBV25-1 and TRBJ2-5, is as follows: EADIYQTPRYLVIGTGKKITLECSQTMGHDKMYWYQQDPGMELHLIHYSYGVNSTEKGDLSSESTVSRIRTEHFPLTLESARPSHTSQYLCASSEQGLETQYFGPGTRLLVL.

This sequence joins TRBV9 and TRBJ2-5, with D perhaps matching TRBD2 (5 bases). The CDR3 is 17 residues long. Germline V gene lookup returns CDR1 SGDLS and CDR2 YYNGEE. Trimming removed 2 bases at V and 2 bases at J, with 19 bases between. DNA for the CDR3: TGTGCCAGCAGCGTCGGAGGTGCCGGAAATTCACAAGAGACCCAGTACTTC. Translated: CASSVGGAGNSQETQYF.

The table lists this clone with a few counts. The rearrangement joins TRBV2 to TRBJ2-1; 11 bases are a match to TRBD2. Germline V CDR1 and CDR2: SNHLY, FYNNEI. The CDR3 loop spans 14 amino acids. J was trimmed by 9 bases and V by 9 bases; bases with no gene match: 10. CDR3 DNA sequence: TGTGCCAGTGGGATGTTAGCGGGAGGGGGTGAGCAGTTCTTC. Its translation is CASGMLAGGGEQFF.

For the CDR3, the DNA is TGTGCCAGCAGCTACACAGGGGTCTATGGCTACACCTTC. Protein: CASSYTGVYGYTF. This chain joins TRBV11-3 and TRBJ1-2; 7 bases match TRBD1. This CDR3 is 13 amino acids long. V dropped 4 bases and J dropped 4; count of bases not matched to a gene: 3. In germline, CDR1 is SGHNT, CDR2 YENEEA.